The 29 T cell receptor beta chains listed next were all sequenced from one sample in a study of Graves' ophthalmopathy and Graves' hyperthyroidism. Using RNA transcripts, the TCR beta CDR3 regions were amplified. A first-round RT-PCR used HTBI primers, followed by a second-round multiplex PCR. TCRdb recomputed calls from the multiplex PCR reads with MiXCR, one row per CDR3 protein. The table has fewer than 600,000 distinct CDR3 sequences, approximately 14% seen once. Sequenced: blood. The receptors were gathered from a woman younger than 45 with Graves' ophthalmopathy.

The gene calls are TRBV11-3 and TRBJ2-5; 9 bases agree with TRBD2. V lost 1 base to trimming and J lost 5 bases; unmatched junction nucleotides: 14. This CDR3 has 18 residues. Germline V gives CDR1 SGHNT, CDR2 YENEEA. The CDR3 loop reads CASSLGSELAGVMETQYF. Here the CDR3 DNA reads TGTGCCAGCAGCTTAGGGTCCGAATTAGCGGGAGTCATGGAGACCCAGTACTTC.

This clonotype was detected many times. CDR3: CATSDGGQETQYF. The CDR3, as DNA: TGTGCCACCAGTGACGGTGGACAAGAGACCCAGTACTTC. The gene calls are TRBV24-1 and TRBJ2-5; D unresolved. Germline V gives CDR1 KGHDR, CDR2 SFDVKD. The CDR3 contains 13 residues. V shed 4 bases and J shed 2 bases, with 7 bases lying between them.

This clonotype appeared many times. This chain connects TRBV6-2 or TRBV6-3 to TRBJ2-5; 8 positions agree with TRBD1. Germline CDR1 reads MNHEY; CDR2 reads SVGEGT. V lost 2 bases, J lost 9 bases, and 5 bases stayed unmatched. The CDR3 is 13 residues long. The CDR3 protein is CASSYPGQAAQYF. CDR3 DNA sequence: TGTGCCAGCAGTTACCCGGGACAGGCGGCCCAGTACTTC.

The J gene is TRBJ1-1, the V gene TRBV4-1, with TRBD1 as a possible D gene (6 bases). V lost 2 bases and J 5 bases, leaving 21 bases between the germline ends. There are 17 residues in the CDR3. Germline CDR1 is MGHRA and CDR2 is YSYEKL. DNA for the CDR3: TGCGCCAGCAGCCAACCCCTCATGGGGGCCGGAGGGACTGAAGCTTTCTTT. Protein product: CASSQPLMGAGGTEAFF.

The J gene is TRBJ2-7, the V gene TRBV3-1, with D uncertain. The CDR3 sequence is 14 residues long. Germline V lookup: CDR1 LGHDT, CDR2 YNNKEL (reference sequence). With 4 bases removed from V and 0 bases from J, the gap between germline ends came to 10 bases. The CDR3 coding sequence is TGTGCCAGCAGCCCAGACACCGGCTCCTACGAGCAGTACTTC. Encoded protein: CASSPDTGSYEQYF.

V usage is TRBV20-1 and J usage is TRBJ2-7; D is unclear. Trimming stripped 4 bases from V and 9 bases from J, with 13 bases between. Germline CDR1 reads DFQATT; CDR2 reads SNEGSKA (reference sequence). The CDR3 consists of 11 residues. The CDR3 sequence is CSAIKGLGQYF. CDR3 in DNA: TGCAGTGCTATTAAGGGTCTCGGGCAGTACTTC.

This clonotype was detected many times. The chain recombines TRBV5-1 with TRBJ1-6; D gene uncertain. The germline V and J ends were trimmed by 0 bases and 0 bases, with 13 bases remaining between them. This CDR3 spans 18 amino acids. CDR1 is SGHRS, CDR2 YFSETQ, per germline. The CDR3 protein is CASSLVAITSSYNSPLHF. CDR3 nucleotides: TGCGCCAGCAGCTTGGTGGCCATTACGAGCTCCTATAATTCACCCCTCCACTTT. Complete variable domain (other parts from reference TRBV5-1 and TRBJ1-6): KAGVTQTPRYLIKTRGQQVTLSCSPISGHRSVSWYQQTPGQGLQFLFEYFSETQRNKGNFPGRFSGRQFSNSRSEMNVSTLELGDSALYLCASSLVAITSSYNSPLHFGNGTRLTVT.

This clonotype has more than one count but fewer than ten. A much larger clone sits a single nucleotide away, making a read error possible. The chain carries TRBV6-1 and TRBJ2-5, with D hard to call. The CDR3 is 13 amino acids. Trimming pared 10 bases from V and 4 bases from J, leaving 16 bases between. Germline CDR1 is MNHNS and CDR2 is SASEGT. The CDR3 DNA follows: TGTGCCACCATGCGGTCCACCCTAGAGACCCAGTACTTC. Its translation: CATMRSTLETQYF.

This clonotype has a count of ten or more. This chain links TRBV6-5 with TRBJ1-5; D call uncertain. Between the trimmed V and J ends, which lost 8 bases and 7 bases, there was a span of 21 bases. The CDR3 totals 15 residues. In germline, CDR1 is MNHEY, CDR2 SVGAGI. The CDR3: CASVPSGVASQPQHF. As DNA, the CDR3 is TGTGCCAGCGTTCCTTCCGGGGTTGCTAGCCAGCCCCAGCATTTT.

The sample holds many counts of this clonotype. CDR3 DNA sequence: TGCAGCGTTGGAGGGACAGGGGTTGGCTACACCTTC. As protein: CSVGGTGVGYTF. The chain uses TRBV29-1 and TRBJ1-2; 10 positions match TRBD1. Germline V gene sequence: CDR1 SQVTM, CDR2 ANQGSEA. The CDR3 is 12 residues long. Trimming removed 4 bases from V and 7 bases from J; junction bases left unmatched: 3.

This clonotype was counted at least ten times. This chain links TRBV20-1 with TRBJ2-7; TRBD2 matches 10 bases. Per the germline V gene, CDR1 is DFQATT and CDR2 is SNEGSKA (reference sequence). The CDR3 spans 15 residues. Trimming cost V 3 bases and J 4 bases; bases outside gene matches: 9. This CDR3 reads CSASSWTSGKYEQYF. CDR3 nucleotide sequence: TGCAGTGCTAGCTCTTGGACTAGCGGCAAGTACGAGCAGTACTTC.

Ten or more counts support this clonotype. The chain recombines TRBV28 with TRBJ1-5; 8 nucleotides align to TRBD1. Germline lookup yields CDR1 MDHEN and CDR2 SYDVKM. The CDR3 loop spans 16 amino acids. J lost 6 bases, V lost 4 bases, and 11 bases had no gene match. CDR3 loop: CASSSEAGGMTQPQHF. The CDR3 DNA reads TGTGCCAGCAGTTCGGAGGCAGGGGGCATGACTCAGCCCCAGCATTTT.

This clonotype was seen just once. The CDR3 carries no conserved terminal phenylalanine or tryptophan, so it likely arises from a read error. This chain uses TRBV20-1 with TRBJ1-1; 9 bases are a match to TRBD1. V lost 6 bases and J lost 1; bases outside the gene matches: 6. This CDR3 is built from 14 residues. Per the germline V gene, CDR1 is DFQATT and CDR2 is SNEGSKA (reference sequence). This chain's CDR3 is CSARRGQGNTEAFY. In DNA, the CDR3 is TGCAGTGCCAGACGGGGACAGGGGAACACTGAAGCTTTCTAT.

This clonotype was found many times. DNA for the CDR3: TGTGCCAGTTACCAGGGGGCGCGAACTGAAGCTTTCTTT. Residues: CASYQGARTEAFF. This chain uses TRBV19 with TRBJ1-1; 8 bases match TRBD1. CDR1 is LNHDA and CDR2 is SQIVND in the germline V gene (reference sequence). This CDR3 region has 13 residues. The V and J ends lost 8 bases and 5 bases, in that order; junction bases with no gene match: 7.

This clonotype appeared many times. The chain links TRBV29-1 to TRBJ2-5; 7 nucleotides agree with TRBD1. The CDR3 is 12 amino acids. Germline CDR1 reads SQVTM; CDR2 reads ANQGSEA. V dropped 6 bases and J dropped 2; count of bases not matched to a gene: 3. For the CDR3, the DNA is TGCAGCGTCCCGGGACAGCAAGAGACCCAGTACTTC. Encoded protein: CSVPGQQETQYF.

This clonotype was counted many times. The rearrangement uses TRBV12-3 or TRBV12-4 and TRBJ2-7; 10 positions agree with TRBD1. V trimming: 5 bases; J trimming: 3 bases; junction bases outside the gene matches: 10. CDR3 length: 16 amino acids. The CDR3 loop reads CASSPADRGRDYEQYF. The CDR3 coding sequence is TGTGCCAGCAGTCCAGCAGACAGGGGGCGAGACTACGAGCAGTACTTC.

CDR3 amino acids: CASSLGNLGGYSPLHF. CDR3 nucleotide sequence: TGTGCCAGCAGTTTAGGGAATTTGGGGGGGTATTCACCCCTCCACTTT. The chain employs TRBV12-3 or TRBV12-4 and TRBJ1-6; a weak D match, TRBD1 (5 bases). This CDR3 spans 16 amino acids. The V gene lost 1 base and the J gene lost 8 bases, with 15 bases spanning the gap.

In its sample, this clonotype was seen a few times. The V call is TRBV3-1, the J call TRBJ2-7, with 9 bases matching TRBD2. The ends lost 4 bases at V and 0 bases at J; junction bases unmatched: 10. CDR1 and CDR2 (germline): LGHDT, YNNKEL (reference sequence). The CDR3 totals 17 residues. CDR3 sequence: CASSLQLAGRSSYEQYF. In DNA, the CDR3 is TGTGCCAGCAGCCTCCAACTAGCGGGCAGGAGCTCCTACGAGCAGTACTTC.

The table lists this clonotype with many counts. The chain links TRBV28 to TRBJ1-2; D possibly corresponds to TRBD1 (6 bases). Germline values: CDR1 MDHEN, CDR2 SYDVKM. Between the trimmed V and J ends, which lost 6 bases and 5 bases, there was a span of 13 bases. The CDR3 is made up of 13 amino acids. The CDR3, as DNA: TGTGCCAGCAGCAGGACAGCTACTTATGGCTACACCTTC. Residues: CASSRTATYGYTF.

With respect to this clonotype: A read error may be the cause here, since a much bigger clone is one base away. The chain joins TRBV7-8 to TRBJ1-5; D not resolved. The CDR3 runs 16 residues. Germline V gene lookup returns CDR1 SGHVS and CDR2 FQNEAQ. CDR3 coding DNA: TGTGTCAGCAGCCCGTCGTCCATCTCCTCGGGTCAGCCCCAGCATTTT. It translates to CVSSPSSISSGQPQHF.

This clonotype was counted at least ten times. The chain is built from TRBV6-1 and TRBJ1-5, with D possibly TRBD1 on 6 matching bases. Trimming removed 2 bases at V and 1 base at J, with 9 bases between. CDR1 and CDR2 from the germline V gene are MNHNS and SASEGT. The CDR3 contains 15 residues. The CDR3 DNA is TGTGCCAGCAGTGAACAAGGACAGAGCAATCAGCCCCAGCATTTT. This translates into CASSEQGQSNQPQHF.

This clonotype was recorded at least ten times. V and J are TRBV6-1 and TRBJ2-7, with TRBD2 matching 8 bases. V was clipped by 4 bases and J by 5 bases; unmatched bases: 13. Germline V gene sequence: CDR1 MNHNS, CDR2 SASEGT. This CDR3 contains 16 residues. In nucleotides, the CDR3 is TGTGCCAGCAGTGGAAAACAGACTAGCGATAACAACGAGCAGTACTTC. This gives the protein CASSGKQTSDNNEQYF.

This clonotype was counted at least ten times. The chain couples TRBV6-5 to TRBJ2-7, with 7 bases identical to TRBD2. There are 16 residues in the CDR3. The V segment lost 0 bases and the J segment 4 bases; nucleotides outside the gene matches: 9. Germline V lookup: CDR1 MNHEY, CDR2 SVGAGI. This CDR3 reads CASSYSAVKAGYEQYF. As DNA, the CDR3 is TGTGCCAGCAGTTACTCGGCGGTGAAAGCGGGGTACGAGCAGTACTTC.

This clonotype was seen at least ten times. Just one base apart from a much larger clone, this may be a read error. The rearrangement links TRBV11-2 to TRBJ2-7; D gene unclear. CDR1 is SGHAT, CDR2 FQNNGV, per germline. V lost 1 base and J 9 bases, leaving 10 bases between the germline ends. CDR3 size: 12 residues. CDR3 residues: CASSLAGFGQYF. The DNA of the CDR3 is TGTGCCAGCAGCTTAGCCGGGTTCGGGCAGTACTTC. The variable domain in full, completed from reference TRBV11-2 and TRBJ2-7, reads EAGVAQSPRYKIIEKRQSVAFWCNPISGHATLYWYQQILGQGPKLLIQFQNNGVVDDSQLPKDRFSAERLKGVDSTLKIQPAKLEDSAVYLCASSLAGFGQYFGPGTRLTVT.

This clonotype was counted at least ten times. A read error may produce the germline difference seen at one junction end. This chain uses TRBV18 with TRBJ1-1; D is ambiguous. The CDR3 is 14 amino acids. Germline CDR1 KGHSH, CDR2 LQKENI. The CDR3 sequence: CASSPLMRDTEAFF. In DNA form, the CDR3 reads TGTGCCAGCTCGCCACTCATGAGGGACACTGAAGCTTTCTTT.

V usage is TRBV6-1 and J usage is TRBJ2-7, with TRBD1 as a possible D gene (5 bases). The CDR3 covers 15 residues. Trimming removed 1 base at V and 2 bases at J, with 12 bases between. In germline, CDR1 is MNHNS, CDR2 SASEGT. CDR3 loop: CASSEGQQNPYEQYF. The CDR3 coding sequence is TGTGCCAGCAGTGAAGGACAGCAAAACCCCTACGAGCAGTACTTC.

This clonotype was seen ten or more times. The rearrangement links TRBV10-3 to TRBJ1-5; D uncertain. This CDR3 spans 17 amino acids. CDR1 and CDR2 (germline): ENHRY, SYGVKD. With 3 bases removed from V and 7 bases from J, the gap between germline ends came to 22 bases. CDR3: CAISDPKDGGSMQPQHF. The CDR3 DNA reads TGTGCCATCAGTGACCCTAAGGACGGTGGGTCTATGCAGCCCCAGCATTTT.

Regarding this clonotype: Just one base apart from a much larger clone, this may be a read error. CDR3 in amino acids: CVSSYSGYYEQYF. DNA of the CDR3: TGTGTCAGCAGTTACTCAGGGTACTACGAGCAGTACTTC. This chain connects TRBV6-5 to TRBJ2-7, with D possibly being TRBD1 (5 bases). Germline V lookup: CDR1 MNHEY, CDR2 SVGAGI. CDR3 length equals 13 residues.

This clonotype was counted at least ten times. One end of the junction varies from germline; a read error may be responsible. This sequence joins TRBV12-3 or TRBV12-4 and TRBJ2-7; possible D gene TRBD1, 6 bases. The CDR3 runs 12 residues. CDR3 DNA: TGTGCCAGCAGTTTACTTGGGGGCCACATAGACTTC. Its translation: CASSLLGGHIDF.